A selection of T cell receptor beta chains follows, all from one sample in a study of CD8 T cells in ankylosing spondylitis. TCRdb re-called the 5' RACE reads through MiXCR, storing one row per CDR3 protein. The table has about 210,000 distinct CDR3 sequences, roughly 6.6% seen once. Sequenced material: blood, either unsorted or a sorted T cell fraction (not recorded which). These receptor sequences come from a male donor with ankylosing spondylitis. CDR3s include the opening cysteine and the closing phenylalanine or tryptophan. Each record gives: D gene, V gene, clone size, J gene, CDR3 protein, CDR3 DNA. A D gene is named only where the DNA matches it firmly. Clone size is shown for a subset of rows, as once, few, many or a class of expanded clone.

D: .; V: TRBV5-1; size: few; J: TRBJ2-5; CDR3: CASSPGRGWRETQYF; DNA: TGCGCCAGCAGCCCTGGTCGGGGGTGGAGAGAGACCCAGTACTTC
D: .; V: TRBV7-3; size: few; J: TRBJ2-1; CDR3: CASSLVGGDYNEQFF; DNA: TGTGCCAGCAGCTTAGTTGGTGGGGACTACAATGAGCAGTTCTTC
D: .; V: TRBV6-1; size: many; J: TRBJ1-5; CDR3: CASSPTHSNQPQHF; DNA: TGTGCCAGCAGTCCGACCCATAGCAATCAGCCCCAGCATTTT
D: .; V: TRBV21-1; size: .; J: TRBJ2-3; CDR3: CASSKAGTPDTDTQYF; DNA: TGTGCCAGCAGCAAAGCAGGGACACCTGACACAGATACGCAGTATTTT
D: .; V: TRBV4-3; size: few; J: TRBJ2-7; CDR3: CASSPYLGQGGDEQYF; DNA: TGCGCCAGCAGCCCGTATTTAGGACAGGGAGGGGACGAGCAGTACTTC
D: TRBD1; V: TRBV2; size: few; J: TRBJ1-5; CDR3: CASSGEWRGQGWQPQHF; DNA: TGTGCCAGCAGTGGGGAGTGGAGGGGACAGGGGTGGCAGCCCCAGCATTTT
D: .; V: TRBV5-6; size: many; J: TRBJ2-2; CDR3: CASSLGANTGELFF; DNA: TGTGCCAGCAGCTTGGGTGCGAACACCGGGGAGCTGTTTTTT
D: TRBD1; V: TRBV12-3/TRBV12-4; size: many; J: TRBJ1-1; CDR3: CASTPTGVTEAFF; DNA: TGTGCCAGCACTCCTACAGGGGTCACTGAAGCTTTCTTT
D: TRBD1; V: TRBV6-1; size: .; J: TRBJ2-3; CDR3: CASIFSTGTTVLAQYF; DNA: TGTGCCAGCATCTTTTCGACAGGGACGACGGTATTGGCGCAGTATTTT
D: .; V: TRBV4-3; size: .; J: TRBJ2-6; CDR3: CASSQAWFGANVLTF; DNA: TGCGCCAGCAGCCAAGCATGGTTCGGGGCCAACGTCCTGACTTTC
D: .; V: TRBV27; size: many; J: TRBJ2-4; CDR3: CASSLLGGLAKNIQYF; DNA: TGTGCCAGCAGTTTATTAGGGGGGCTAGCCAAAAACATTCAGTACTTC
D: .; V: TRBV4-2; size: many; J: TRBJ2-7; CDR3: CASSQDGDYEQYF; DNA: TGTGCCAGCAGCCAAGACGGCGACTACGAGCAGTACTTC
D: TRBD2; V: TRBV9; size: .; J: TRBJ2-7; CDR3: CASSVASGPSYEQYF; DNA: TGTGCCAGCAGCGTAGCTAGCGGGCCGTCCTACGAGCAGTACTTC
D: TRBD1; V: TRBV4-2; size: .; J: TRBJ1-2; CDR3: CASSYDRGLYGYTF; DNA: TGTGCCAGCAGCTATGACAGGGGGCTCTATGGCTACACCTTC
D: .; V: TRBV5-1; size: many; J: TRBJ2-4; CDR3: CASSPPRSGTAKNIQYF; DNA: TGCGCCAGCTCCCCGCCGAGGAGTGGGACGGCCAAAAACATTCAGTACTTC
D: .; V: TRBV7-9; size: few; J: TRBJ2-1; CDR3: CASSQFFSSYNEQFF; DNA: TGTGCCAGCAGCCAATTCTTCAGCTCCTACAATGAGCAGTTCTTC
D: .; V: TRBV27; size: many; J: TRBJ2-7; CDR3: CASSPSGYSYEQYF; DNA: TGTGCCAGCAGTCCATCAGGGTACTCCTACGAGCAGTACTTC
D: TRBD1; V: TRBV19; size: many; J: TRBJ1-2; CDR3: CASRGTGTYGYTF; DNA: TGTGCCAGTAGGGGGACAGGCACTTATGGCTACACCTTC
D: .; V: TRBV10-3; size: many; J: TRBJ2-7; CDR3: CAISTGLTFYEQYF; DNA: TGTGCCATCAGCACAGGGTTGACTTTCTACGAGCAGTACTTC
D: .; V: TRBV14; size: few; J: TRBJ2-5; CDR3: CASSPLSRETQYF; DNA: TGTGCCAGCAGCCCTCTCTCCAGGGAGACCCAGTACTTC
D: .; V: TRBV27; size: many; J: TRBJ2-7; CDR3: CASSLYAGYEQYF; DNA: TGTGCCAGCAGTTTATATGCTGGCTACGAGCAGTACTTC
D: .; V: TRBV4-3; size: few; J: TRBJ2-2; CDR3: CASSQEYRLFTGELFF; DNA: TGCGCCAGCAGCCAAGAATACCGACTCTTCACCGGGGAGCTGTTTTTT
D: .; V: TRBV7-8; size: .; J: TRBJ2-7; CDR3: CASSPGRLLYEQYF; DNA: TGTGCCAGCAGCCCTGGACGGTTGCTCTACGAGCAGTACTTC
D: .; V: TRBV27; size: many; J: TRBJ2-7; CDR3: CASSSTAGGSWEQYF; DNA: TGTGCCAGCAGTTCGACAGCAGGGGGGTCTTGGGAGCAGTACTTC